A single T cell receptor beta chain is shown here with its context. This clonotype was seen a handful of times. Its specific antigen is unknown. There are no base qualities to consult, and no much larger clone falls within one base. The protocol used for the library was 5' RACE. Data came from a NextSeq 500. In the TCR library protocol, unique molecular identifiers were attached to individual cDNA molecules to correct for PCR bias and sequencing error. Sequencing covered both TCR alpha and beta chains, and within each sample the abundances of alpha and beta sequences were tightly co-correlated. As for how the authors treated the data: Decombinator V4 was used to annotate the V gene, J gene and CDR3 of the TCR sequences. Expanded TCRs were defined as changing significantly between any two time points under a Poisson model with p below 0.0001. Abundances of TCRs were expressed as counts per million after normalisation to the total number of TCRs sequenced in each sample. MAIT TCRs were defined by TRAV1-2 paired with TRAJ12, TRAJ20 or TRAJ33, and iNKT TCRs by TRAV10 paired with TRAJ18. VDJdb, accessed on 1 November 2021, was searched for TCRs annotated for CMV, EBV and SARS-CoV-2, and TCRs annotated for more than one antigen were excluded. TCRdb trimmed public reads at Q25 via fastp, called clones via MiXCR and kept in-frame beta chains. When rows share a CDR3 protein, they turn into one entry using the most common DNA and genes. TCRdb's processing, not the authors', yielded these V and J calls. This sample holds 80,000 to 100,000 distinct CDR3 sequences; about 14% were observed only once. The ten largest make up 5% to 7% of the sample.

Trimming removed 0 bases from V and 4 bases from J, leaving 15 bases between the germline ends. The CDR3 contains 16 residues, cysteine and phenylalanine counted. Left in the record is the CDR3 DNA by itself, 48 bases read in frame from the first base. According to the germline V gene (reference sequence), CDR1 reads LGHDT and CDR2 reads YNNKEL. This sample is part of a study of early T cells in non-severe SARS-CoV-2 infection (dated by TCRdb to about 2021). In the study overall: Because TCR sequencing relied on bulk RNA taken from unsorted whole blood, pairing of alpha and beta chains was not possible. What the study reported, not specific to this receptor: VDJdb matching was skewed toward anti-spike CD8 responses and likely underestimated virus-specific expansions by missing private and CD4 specificities.

Set within a cohort of healthcare workers in London, UK, this nested case-control study involved weekly PCR testing of nasopharyngeal swabs along with blood sampling. Healthcare workers were enrolled in the week of the UK lockdown, from 23 to 31 March 2020, and were followed every week for up to roughly 15 weeks. The sequenced material came from whole blood. This TCR was sampled from an adult who was a healthcare worker with PCR-confirmed SARS-CoV-2 infection or an uninfected control (not recorded which). The chain was built from TRBV3-1 and TRBJ2-5; TRBD1 is possibly the D segment (7 matching bases). The DNA is TGTGCCAGCAGCCAAGAAGGAGGGGGCCGGAGAGAGACCCAGTACTTC. This encodes CASSQEGGGRRETQYF.